This T cell receptor (beta chain) stems from a study of monozygotic twins with inflammatory bowel disease. TCRdb reworked the 5' RACE reads into one entry per CDR3 protein, no DNA. Its table lists roughly 320,000 distinct CDR3 sequences. The V gene's germline CDR1 is SGDLS and CDR2 YYNGEE. The CDR3 totals 15 residues. This chain uses TRBV9 with TRBJ1-1. This receptor was identified in a human donor with ulcerative colitis or Crohn's disease, or a healthy co-twin of an affected twin (not recorded which). The material sequenced was blood. CDR3 sequence reads: CASSVGVREGTEAFF.